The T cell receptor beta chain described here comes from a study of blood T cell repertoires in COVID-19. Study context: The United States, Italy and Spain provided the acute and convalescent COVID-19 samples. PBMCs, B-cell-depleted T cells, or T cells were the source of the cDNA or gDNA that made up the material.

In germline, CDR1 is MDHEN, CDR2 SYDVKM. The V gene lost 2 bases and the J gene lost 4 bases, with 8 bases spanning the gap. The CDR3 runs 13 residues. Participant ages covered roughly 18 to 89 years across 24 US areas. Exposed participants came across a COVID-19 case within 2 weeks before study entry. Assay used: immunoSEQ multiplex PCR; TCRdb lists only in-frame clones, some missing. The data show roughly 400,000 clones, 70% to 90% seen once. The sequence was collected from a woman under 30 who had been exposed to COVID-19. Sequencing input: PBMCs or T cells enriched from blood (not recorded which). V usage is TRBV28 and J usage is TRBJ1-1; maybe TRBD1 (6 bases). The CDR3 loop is CASSLPRGTEAFF. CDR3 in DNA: TGTGCCAGCAGTTTACCCAGGGGCACTGAAGCTTTCTTT.